Listed below are T cell receptor beta chains from one sample, sequenced in a study of blood T cell repertoires in COVID-19. Using immunoSEQ multiplex PCR, the repertoire was profiled, and TCRdb retains in-frame clones only, with some absent. Among some 240,000 clones listed, 80% to 90% were seen once. The sample consisted of PBMCs or T cells enriched from blood (not recorded which). These receptors were obtained from a man under 40 with acute COVID-19. Each CDR3 is given with its conserved first and last residue. The order of the fields is V gene, J gene, CDR3 protein.

TRBV2	TRBJ1-1	CASSKGVLLGAFF
TRBV5-1	TRBJ2-2	CASSLGDRVAGELFF
TRBV4-3	TRBJ1-1	CASSQGSRPNTEAFF
TRBV6-5	TRBJ2-1	CASRLGAGGVNEQFF
TRBV12-3/TRBV12-4	TRBJ2-1	CASSPPSGFEQFF
TRBV2	TRBJ1-5	CASSPRQGTHQPQHF
TRBV6-4	TRBJ2-6	CASSDRQGSGANVLTF
TRBV11-2	TRBJ1-1	CASSLAGTGVLAFF
TRBV7-9	TRBJ1-2	CASSLSATGGGGYTF
TRBV9	TRBJ2-1	CASSVALAAYNEQFF
TRBV6-8	TRBJ1-4	CASRGTVTNEKLFF
TRBV9	TRBJ1-1	CASSPTTGANTEAFF
TRBV11-2	TRBJ1-5	CASSLGEDQPQHF
TRBV6-5	TRBJ2-3	CASHRGPLKDTQYF
TRBV24-1	TRBJ1-4	CATSDRTGGFEKLFF
TRBV7-9	TRBJ1-1	CASSPEAGMNTEAFF
TRBV6-5	TRBJ1-2	CASRGDSVNYGYTF
TRBV11-2	TRBJ1-2	CASSLDLANYGYTF
TRBV5-1	TRBJ2-5	CASSLVSQETQYF
TRBV28	TRBJ1-5	CASSLVQGNQPQHF
TRBV27	TRBJ1-2	CASSNRGFGNGYTF
TRBV5-4	TRBJ1-2	CASSTWRNGYTF
TRBV7-6	TRBJ2-1	CASSVIAGADNEQFF
TRBV19	TRBJ2-1	CASSILSGSNEQFF
TRBV5-4	TRBJ1-5	CASSLGPPGQGNQPQHF
TRBV7-9	TRBJ2-2	CASSRQGVTGELFF
TRBV20-1	TRBJ1-2	CSARDFAGYTF
TRBV6-5	TRBJ1-1	CASRLDRGLTEAFF
TRBV6-6	TRBJ2-1	CASRNTGTKSYNEQFF
TRBV6-5	TRBJ1-1	CASLVTEAFF
TRBV11-3	TRBJ2-1	CASSLVSSYNEQFF
TRBV2	TRBJ2-3	CATNGERTDTQYF
TRBV1	TRBJ2-4	CTSSHMGRGGSKNIQYF
TRBV10-3	TRBJ2-1	CAISGIPGGPGSEQFF
TRBV28	TRBJ2-2	CASCFPGGELFF
TRBV7-9	TRBJ1-4	CASSATGGVVNEKLFF
TRBV7-6	TRBJ1-4	CASSLDVGHNEKLFF
TRBV5-1	TRBJ2-1	CASRWDSDEQFF
TRBV4-1	TRBJ2-2	CASSQELGQGRSGELFF
TRBV29-1	TRBJ2-5	CSGLGLAVQETQYF
TRBV7-2	TRBJ1-1	CASSLQGWVSTEAFF
TRBV19	TRBJ2-6	CACSQWGGPSGANVLTF
TRBV5-1	TRBJ1-1	CASSNSLSGQGSTEAFF
TRBV13	TRBJ1-3	CASSIEQGTGNTIYF
TRBV3-1/TRBV3-2	TRBJ1-4	CASSRVDRLWGHEKLFF
TRBV7-9	TRBJ1-2	CASSLNEGDGYTF
TRBV5-6	TRBJ1-5	CASSLNGGTNQPQHF
TRBV5-1	TRBJ2-1	CASSWPQRTSYNEQFF
TRBV28	TRBJ1-1	CASSLLAATEAFF
TRBV19	TRBJ1-2	CASKYSGTGINYGYTF
TRBV19	TRBJ1-2	CASSLSTSTVSF